The sequence of this T cell receptor beta chain was determined in a study of blood T cell repertoires in COVID-19 (dated by TCRdb to 2020 to 2021). Regarding the study in general: Samples covering the acute and convalescent phases of COVID-19 were provided by collaborators in the United States, Italy and Spain. Where HLA class I and class II types were available, the types were taken from metadata supplied by the sample provider, not from assay-based typing. The repertoires were made available in a free public database intended to serve as a resource for research on the immune response to SARS-CoV-2. The sample metadata nearly always contained a de-identified subject ID, COVID-19 status, age in years and sex. The dataset comprised deeply sampled blood TCRbeta repertoires from subjects exposed to, actively infected with, or recovered from COVID-19. The samples were drawn from two sources: the first 160 participants of the ongoing ImmuneRACE study, and approximately 1,300 subjects contributed by 6 global collaborators. The material from the prospective study consisted of cDNA or gDNA derived from T cells, B-cell-depleted T cells, or PBMCs. Overall results and qualifications from the work: The amount of clinical and demographic metadata varied by source and participant and was provided uncurated.

Participants in the prospective study were enrolled through a virtual design, were aged roughly 18 to 90 years, and lived in 24 United States geographic areas. To assign participants to cohorts, the prospective study relied on clinical history that participants themselves reported in a screening survey and a study questionnaire. Recovered participants in ImmuneRACE Cohort 3 were defined by two consecutive negative NP/OP PCR tests, clearance by a healthcare professional, or resolution of symptoms. In the prospective study, mobile phlebotomists collected whole blood, serum and a nasopharyngeal or oropharyngeal swab from each participant. Over a roughly two-month period, participants in the prospective study had the option of providing additional blood draws and questionnaires. Before DNA extraction, prospective study blood samples were shipped either frozen or at room temperature. Taken from cysteine to phenylalanine, the CDR3 has 19 residues. The DNA shown is the 57-base CDR3, in frame from base 1. Sequences SEHNR (CDR1) and FQNEAQ (CDR2) are obtained from the germline V gene (reference sequence). V is trimmed back by 5 bases and J by 1 base, and the junction contains 12 bases that no gene match accounts for.

TCRbeta CDR3 regions were amplified from genomic DNA using the immunoSEQ Assay, a bias-controlled multiplex PCR. The source study handled its data this way. Nucleated cell counts per sample were estimated from amplification of reference gene primers within the assay. Sequence reads were collapsed and filtered to measure the absolute abundance of every unique TCRbeta CDR3 rearrangement. For each sample, productive Simpson clonality was calculated as the square root of Simpson's diversity index across productive rearrangements. Here the immuneACCESS table is served through TCRdb, limited to in-frame sequences with V and J called. Missing clones are a known gap in these copies; in checked studies unresolved V genes cover under half, and the rest lacks a known reason. V, J and clone size were drawn from that table, and D and trimming were deduced from the DNA. The sample yields around 190,000 clones; around four fifths were counted once. The ten largest make up about 9% of the sample.

Comments on this clone: No cognate antigen has been identified for it. There are no base qualities to consult, and no much larger clone falls within one base.

The chain is made from TRBV7-9 and TRBJ2-2; 11 junctional bases match TRBD1. The sequenced sample consisted of PBMCs or T cells enriched from blood (not recorded which). The clonotype was recovered from a man aged 35-49 years who had recovered from COVID-19. The CDR3 is CASSLPKAGTGGNTGELFF. The nucleotide sequence is TGTGCCAGCAGCCTACCTAAAGCGGGGACAGGGGGGAACACCGGGGAGCTGTTTTTT.